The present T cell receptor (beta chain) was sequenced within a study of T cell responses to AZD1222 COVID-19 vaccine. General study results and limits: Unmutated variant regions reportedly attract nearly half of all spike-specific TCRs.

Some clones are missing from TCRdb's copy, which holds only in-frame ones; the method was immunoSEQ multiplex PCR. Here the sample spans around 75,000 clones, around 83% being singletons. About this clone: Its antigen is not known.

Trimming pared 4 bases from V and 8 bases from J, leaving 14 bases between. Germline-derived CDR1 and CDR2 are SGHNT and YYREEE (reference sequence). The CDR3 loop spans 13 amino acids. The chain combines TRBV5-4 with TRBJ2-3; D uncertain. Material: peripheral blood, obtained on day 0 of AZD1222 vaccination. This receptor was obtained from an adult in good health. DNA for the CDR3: TGTGCCAGCAGCCACGATCAAACGGGTACGCAGTATTTT. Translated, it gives CASSHDQTGTQYF.